These 17 T cell receptor beta chains originate from one sample sequenced in a study of T cells in women clearing cervical HPV infection. TCRdb's copy holds only in-frame clones and misses some; the assay was immunoSEQ multiplex PCR. The sample table includes tens of thousands of clones. Input material: blood buffy coat. Receptors were obtained from a woman aged 18 to 75 with a cervical HPV16 infection that either progressed to CIN3+ or cleared (not recorded which).

As concerns this clone: The CDR3 end lies 3 residues beyond the end of the read and is filled in from the germline J gene. J is TRBJ2-1 and V is TRBV7-2; 7 positions match TRBD2. The CDR3 consists of 16 residues. Losses at the gene ends were 0 bases for V and 2 bases for J; bases not matched to a gene: 4. CDR1 and CDR2 from the germline V gene are SGHTA and FQGNSA. CDR3 region: CASSLASAGAYNEQFF. CDR3 DNA, as far as it was read: TGTGCCAGCAGCTTAGCTTCGGCGGGAGCCTACAATGAG.

About this clone itself: The CDR3 end falls 3 residues outside the read, so it is completed with the germline J gene. This sequence joins TRBV30 and TRBJ1-3; maybe TRBD1 (5 bases). Trimming pared 7 bases from V and 8 bases from J, leaving 18 bases between. The CDR3 contains 13 residues. Germline CDR1 and CDR2: GTSNPN and SVGIG (reference sequence). The CDR3 bases that were read are TGTGCCTCCCAGGGATCGTACTGGGACACC. Translating it yields CASQGSYWDT. The entire CDR3 reads CASQGSYWDTIYF.

The CDR3 sequence is CASSPLGTSGSARKSYEQYF. CDR3 bases read: TGTGCCAGCTCACCACTTGGGACTAGCGGATCCGCTAGAAAATCCTACGAG. The chain uses TRBV18 and TRBJ2-7, with 11 positions matching TRBD2. With the read ending 3 residues before the CDR3 end, the germline J gene is used to fill in that end. The CDR3 has 20 residues. The V segment lost 1 base and the J segment 1 base; nucleotides outside the gene matches: 15. The germline V gene encodes CDR1 KGHSH and CDR2 LQKENI.

With respect to this clone: The read terminates 3 residues ahead of where the CDR3 ends, so the germline J gene completes it. V and J are TRBV19 and TRBJ1-4; 7 bases are shared with TRBD1. J was trimmed by 7 bases and V by 7 bases; bases with no gene match: 0. The germline V gene encodes CDR1 LNHDA and CDR2 SQIVND (reference sequence). The CDR3 totals 11 residues. CDR3 DNA (partial): TGTGCCAGTAACAGGGGTGAAAAA. This translates into CASNRGEK. The full CDR3 is CASNRGEKLFF.

In the case of this clone: The read gets to within 3 residues of the CDR3 end, and the germline J gene fills in the rest. The chain couples TRBV28 to TRBJ2-7; 10 positions match TRBD1. The length of the CDR3 is 16 residues. The V and J ends lost 4 bases and 0 bases, in that order; junction bases with no gene match: 6. Per the germline V gene, CDR1 is MDHEN and CDR2 is SYDVKM. CDR3 sequence reads: CASSSPGQGSSYEQYF. The DNA read from the CDR3 is TGTGCCAGCAGTTCCCCGGGACAGGGGAGCTCCTACGAG. The entire variable domain, with the rest obtained from reference TRBV28 and TRBJ2-7, is as follows: DVKVTQSSRYLVKRTGEKVFLECVQDMDHENMFWYRQDPGLGLRLIYFSYDVKMKEKGDIPEGYSVSREKKERFSLILESASTNQTSMYLCASSSPGQGSSYEQYFGPGTRLTVT.

To note about this clone: The read terminates 3 residues ahead of where the CDR3 ends, so the germline J gene completes it. The chain joins TRBV7-2 to TRBJ2-7; D is possibly TRBD2 (6 bases). This CDR3 is built from 13 residues. Germline V CDR1 and CDR2: SGHTA, FQGNSA. V was shortened by 4 bases and J by 5 bases, with 12 bases between the two germline ends. The sequenced part of the CDR3 DNA is TGTGCCAGCAGCTCCCTTGGGGGGAACGAG. Translation: CASSSLGGNE. The whole CDR3 region reads CASSSLGGNEQYF.

To note about this clone: Sequencing ends 3 residues short of the CDR3 end; the germline J gene provides the rest. This chain joins TRBV6-1 and TRBJ1-3, with a tentative D call TRBD1 (5 bases). The V end was cut by 8 bases, the J end by 0 bases, with 14 bases between. In germline, CDR1 is MNHNS, CDR2 SASEGT. The length of the CDR3 is 15 residues. CDR3 residues: CASGEGHLSGNTIYF. CDR3 DNA (partial): TGTGCCAGCGGCGAAGGACACCTCTCTGGAAACACC.

With regard to this clone: With the read ending 3 residues before the CDR3 end, the germline J gene is used to fill in that end. J is TRBJ2-3 and V is TRBV6-2 or TRBV6-3; either TRBD1 or TRBD2 may supply D (5 bases each). CDR1 MNHEY and CDR2 SVGEGT come from the germline V gene. This CDR3 is built from 15 residues. CDR3 bases read: TGTGCCAGCACCCCTAGAGGGGTTACACAAGAGACG. Its protein product is CASTPRGVTQET. The full CDR3 sequence reads CASTPRGVTQETQYF.

The CDR3 region is CASSLGGMGTEAFF. The CDR3 bases that were read are TGTGCCAGCAGCCTAGGGGGCATGGGCACTGAA. The chain couples TRBV14 to TRBJ1-1; 7 bases match TRBD1. The DNA ends 3 residues before the CDR3 does, and the rest of the CDR3 is filled in from the germline J gene. The length of the CDR3 is 14 residues. J was trimmed by 4 bases and V by 4 bases; bases with no gene match: 6. The germline gives CDR1 SGHDN, CDR2 FVKESK.

In regard to this clone: The read ends 3 residues before the CDR3 terminus; that terminus is restored from the germline J gene. The chain combines TRBV6-2 or TRBV6-3 with TRBJ2-3, with 7 bases that match TRBD2. Germline CDR1 is MNHEY and CDR2 is SVGEGT. CDR3 length equals 17 residues. V lost 2 bases to trimming and J lost 2 bases; unmatched junction nucleotides: 10. Incomplete CDR3 DNA: TGTGCCAGCAGTTACGTCCGGGGGGAACCAGACACAGATACG. It codes for CASSYVRGEPDTDT. The whole CDR3 reads CASSYVRGEPDTDTQYF.

Concerning this clone itself: The missing CDR3 end, 3 residues past where the read stops, is filled in from the germline J gene. This sequence joins TRBV7-7 and TRBJ2-1, with 8 bases matching TRBD1. The CDR3 length is 16 residues. J lost 5 bases, V lost 5 bases, and 11 bases had no gene match. The germline CDR1 and CDR2 sequences are SSHAT and FNYEAQ (reference sequence). The covered CDR3 bases are TGTGCCAGCAGCGAAAATTTCCGGGACAGGAACAATGAG. Translation: CASSENFRDRNNE. The full CDR3 protein is CASSENFRDRNNEQFF.

Regarding this clone: The read comes to an end 3 residues before the CDR3 does, leaving the germline J gene to fill in the end. The rearrangement links TRBV30 to TRBJ2-3; D uncertain. The CDR3 consists of 12 residues. Looked up from germline, CDR1 is GTSNPN and CDR2 is SVGIG (reference sequence). V was shortened by 0 bases and J by 4 bases, with 5 bases between the two germline ends. The CDR3 bases that were read are TGTGCCTGGAGTGTAATCGCAGATACG. The encoded protein is CAWSVIADT. The CDR3 as a whole reads CAWSVIADTQYF.

On this clone: The junction does not match germline at one end; this may be a read error. The CDR3 end falls 3 residues outside the read, so it is completed with the germline J gene. Other DNA variants within this sample encode the same CDR3. The chain has TRBV7-8 and TRBJ1-3; TRBD1 matches 7 bases. The germline V gene has CDR1 SGHVS and CDR2 FQNEAQ. This CDR3 is 14 amino acids long. Incomplete CDR3 DNA: TGTGCCAGCAGCATCCGGGACAGTGGAAACACA. Residues: CASSIRDSGNT. The whole CDR3 sequence is CASSIRDSGNTIYF.

Regarding this clone: The read terminates 3 residues before the CDR3 end, so the remaining end is supplied by the germline J gene. The chain recombines TRBV19 with TRBJ1-5; 9 nucleotides agree with TRBD1. Germline loops: CDR1 LNHDA, CDR2 SQIVND (reference sequence). The CDR3 extends over 15 amino acids. Trimming took 6 bases from V and 5 from J; bases not matched to a gene: 8. The chain's CDR3 is CASRRDRDPHQPQHF. The covered CDR3 bases are TGTGCCAGTAGGAGGGACAGGGACCCACATCAGCCC.

Of note for this clone: The observed sequence ends 3 residues before the CDR3 terminus, with the missing tail filled in from the germline J gene. The chain is built from TRBV19 and TRBJ1-5; unclear D gene. Germline CDR1 and CDR2: LNHDA and SQIVND (reference sequence). V was pared by 0 bases and J by 3 bases, with 3 bases between. The CDR3 is 13 residues long. The CDR3 sequence is CASSIDHNQPQHF. The sequenced part of the CDR3 DNA is TGTGCCAGTAGTATAGATCACAATCAGCCC.

Note on this clone: The CDR3 goes on 3 residues after the read ends, and that part is filled in from the germline J gene. The V gene is TRBV20-1, the J gene TRBJ1-2, with a weak D call TRBD1 (5 bases). CDR1 DFQATT and CDR2 SNEGSKA come from the germline V gene (reference sequence). This CDR3 contains 12 residues. The CDR3 spells CSATPGSQGYTF. CDR3 bases read: TGCAGTGCCACCCCAGGGTCGCAAGGC.

With regard to this clone: The DNA ends 3 residues before the CDR3 does, and the rest of the CDR3 is filled in from the germline J gene. The chain employs TRBV18 and TRBJ2-5; perhaps TRBD1 as D (6 bases). The CDR3 sequence is 16 residues long. The germline V gene encodes CDR1 KGHSH and CDR2 LQKENI. With 5 bases removed from V and 4 bases from J, the gap between germline ends came to 20 bases. The sequenced part of the CDR3 DNA is TGTGCCAGCTCAGATAGACAGGCCGACTCGGGAGAGACC. Translating it yields CASSDRQADSGET. The entire CDR3 protein reads CASSDRQADSGETQYF.